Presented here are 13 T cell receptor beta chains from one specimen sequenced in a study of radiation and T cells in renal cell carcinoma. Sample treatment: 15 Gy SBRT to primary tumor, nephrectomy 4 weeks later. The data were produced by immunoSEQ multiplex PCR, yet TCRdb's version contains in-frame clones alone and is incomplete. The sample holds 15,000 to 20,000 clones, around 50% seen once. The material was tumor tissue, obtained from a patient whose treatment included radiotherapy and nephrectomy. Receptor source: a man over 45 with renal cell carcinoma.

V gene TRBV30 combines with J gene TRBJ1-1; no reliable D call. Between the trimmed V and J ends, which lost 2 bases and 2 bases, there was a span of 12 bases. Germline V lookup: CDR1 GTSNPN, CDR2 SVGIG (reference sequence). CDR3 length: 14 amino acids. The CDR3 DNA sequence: TGTGCCTGGAGTCCTCTATCGCCAAACACTGAAGCTTTCTTT. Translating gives CAWSPLSPNTEAFF. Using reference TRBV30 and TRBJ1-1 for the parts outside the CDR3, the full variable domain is SQTIHQWPATLVQPVGSPLSLECTVEGTSNPNLYWYRQAAGRGLQLLFYSVGIGQISSEVPQNLSASRPQDRQFILSSKKLLLSDSGFYLCAWSPLSPNTEAFFGQGTRLTVV.

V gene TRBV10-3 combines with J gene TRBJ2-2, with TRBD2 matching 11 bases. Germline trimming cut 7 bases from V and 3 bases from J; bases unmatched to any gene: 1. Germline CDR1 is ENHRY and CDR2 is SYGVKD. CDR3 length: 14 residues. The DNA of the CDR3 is TGTGCCATCAATAGCGGGGGGGACACCGGGGAGCTGTTTTTT. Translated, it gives CAINSGGDTGELFF.

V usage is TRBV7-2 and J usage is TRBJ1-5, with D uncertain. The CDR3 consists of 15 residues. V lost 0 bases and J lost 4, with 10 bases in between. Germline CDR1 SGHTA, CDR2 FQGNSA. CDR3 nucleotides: TGTGCCAGCAGCTTAGCGGCAGTCCCAAATCAGCCCCAGCATTTT. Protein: CASSLAAVPNQPQHF.

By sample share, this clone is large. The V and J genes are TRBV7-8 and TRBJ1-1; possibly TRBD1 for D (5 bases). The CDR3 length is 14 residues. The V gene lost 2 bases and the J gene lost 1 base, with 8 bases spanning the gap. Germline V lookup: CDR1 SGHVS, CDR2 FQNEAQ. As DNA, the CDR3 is TGTGCCAGCAGCTTACCGGGGGGGAACACTGAAGCTTTCTTT. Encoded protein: CASSLPGGNTEAFF. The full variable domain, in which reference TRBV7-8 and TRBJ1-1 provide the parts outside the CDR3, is GAGVSQSPRYKVAKRGQDVALRCDPISGHVSLFWYQQALGQGPEFLTYFQNEAQLDKSGLPSDRFFAERPEGSVSTLKIQRTQQEDSAVYLCASSLPGGNTEAFFGQGTRLTVV.

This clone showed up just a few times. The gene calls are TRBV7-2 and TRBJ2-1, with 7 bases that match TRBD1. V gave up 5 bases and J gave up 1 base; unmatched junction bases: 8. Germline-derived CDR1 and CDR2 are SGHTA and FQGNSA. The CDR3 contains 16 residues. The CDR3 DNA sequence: TGTGCCAGCAGCCGTAGGGACAGCTTTTCCTACAATGAGCAGTTCTTC. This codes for CASSRRDSFSYNEQFF.

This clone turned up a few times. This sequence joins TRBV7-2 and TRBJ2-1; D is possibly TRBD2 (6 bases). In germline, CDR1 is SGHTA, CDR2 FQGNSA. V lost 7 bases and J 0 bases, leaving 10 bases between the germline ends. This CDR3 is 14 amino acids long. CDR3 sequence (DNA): TGTGCCAGCAACGGGGGAGGCTCCTACAATGAGCAGTTCTTC. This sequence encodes CASNGGGSYNEQFF.

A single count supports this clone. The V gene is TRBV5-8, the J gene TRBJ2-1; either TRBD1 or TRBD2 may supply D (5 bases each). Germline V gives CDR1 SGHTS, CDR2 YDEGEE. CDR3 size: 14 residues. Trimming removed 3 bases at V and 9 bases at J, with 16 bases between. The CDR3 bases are TGTGCCAGCAGCTGGGGGTCGCTAGCTGGTGAGCAGTTCTTC. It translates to CASSWGSLAGEQFF. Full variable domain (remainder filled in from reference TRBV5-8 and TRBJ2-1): EAGVTQSPTHLIKTRGQQATLRCSPISGHTSVYWYQQALGLGLQFLLWYDEGEERNRGNFPPRFSGRQFPNYSSELNVNALELEDSALYLCASSWGSLAGEQFFGPGTRLTVL.

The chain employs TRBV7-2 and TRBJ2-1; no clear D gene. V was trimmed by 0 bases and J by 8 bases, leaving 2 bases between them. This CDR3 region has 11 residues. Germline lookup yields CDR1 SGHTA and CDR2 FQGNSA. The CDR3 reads CASSLAHEQFF. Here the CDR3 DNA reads TGTGCCAGCAGCTTAGCGCATGAGCAGTTCTTC.

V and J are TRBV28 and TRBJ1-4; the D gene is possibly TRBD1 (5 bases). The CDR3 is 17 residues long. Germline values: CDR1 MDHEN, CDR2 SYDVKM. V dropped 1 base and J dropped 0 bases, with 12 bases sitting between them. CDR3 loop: CASSLLWGGATNEKLFF. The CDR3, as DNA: TGTGCCAGCAGTTTATTATGGGGGGGTGCAACTAATGAAAAACTGTTTTTT.

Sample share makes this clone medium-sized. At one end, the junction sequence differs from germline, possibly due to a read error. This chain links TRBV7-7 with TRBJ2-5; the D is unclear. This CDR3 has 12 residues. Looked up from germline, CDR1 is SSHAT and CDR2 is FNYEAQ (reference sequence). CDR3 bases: TGTGCTAGCAGCCCAGTAGGGGAGACCCAGTACTTC. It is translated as CASSPVGETQYF.

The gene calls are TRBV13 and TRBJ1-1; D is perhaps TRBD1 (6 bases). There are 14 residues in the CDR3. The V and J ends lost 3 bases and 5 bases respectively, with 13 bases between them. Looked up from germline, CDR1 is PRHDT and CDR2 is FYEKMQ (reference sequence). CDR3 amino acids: CASSFRGLGTEAFF. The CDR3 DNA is TGTGCCAGCAGCTTTCGGGGGCTCGGGACTGAAGCTTTCTTT.

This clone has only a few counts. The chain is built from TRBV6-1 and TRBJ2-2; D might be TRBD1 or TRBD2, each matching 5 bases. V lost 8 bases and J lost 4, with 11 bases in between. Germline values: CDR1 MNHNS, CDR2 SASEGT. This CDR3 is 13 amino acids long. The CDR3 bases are TGTGCCAGCCGGGGCAGCCTCACCGGGGAGCTGTTTTTT. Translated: CASRGSLTGELFF.

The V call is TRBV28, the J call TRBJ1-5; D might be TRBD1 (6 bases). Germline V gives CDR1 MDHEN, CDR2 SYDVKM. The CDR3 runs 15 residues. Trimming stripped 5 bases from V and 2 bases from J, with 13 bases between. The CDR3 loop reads CASSGGGWGNQPQHF. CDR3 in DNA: TGTGCCAGCAGTGGGGGGGGCTGGGGCAATCAGCCCCAGCATTTT.